The clone carrying this T cell receptor (beta chain) occurred a few times. Per the original data handling: Estimation of nucleated cell counts was performed using reference gene primer amplification. Some clones are missing from TCRdb's copy, which holds only in-frame ones; the method was immunoSEQ multiplex PCR. V and J calls and clone size are copied from that table; D and trimming were computed from the DNA. The data contain about 360,000 clones, approximately 80% of them singletons. The data derive from a study of blood T cell repertoires in COVID-19. Across the study: The United States, Italy and Spain provided the acute and convalescent COVID-19 samples. From T cells, B-cell-depleted T cells, or PBMCs came the material, which was cDNA or gDNA.

Sequencing was performed on peripheral blood. The sequence was collected from a human donor with acute or convalescent COVID-19. The donor label of this sample is uncertain.

The CDR3 is CASSVHYSLHF. The CDR3 DNA reads as TGTGCCAGCAGTGTCCACTATTCCCTCCACTTT. The chain recombines TRBV28 with TRBJ1-6, with unresolved D. Deletions cut 5 bases from V and 14 bases from J, with 10 bases between. The germline CDR1 and CDR2 sequences are MDHEN and SYDVKM. This CDR3 has 11 residues. The full variable domain, completed using reference TRBV28 and TRBJ1-6, is DVKVTQSSRYLVKRTGEKVFLECVQDMDHENMFWYRQDPGLGLRLIYFSYDVKMKEKGDIPEGYSVSREKKERFSLILESASTNQTSMYLCASSVHYSLHFGNGTRLTVT.